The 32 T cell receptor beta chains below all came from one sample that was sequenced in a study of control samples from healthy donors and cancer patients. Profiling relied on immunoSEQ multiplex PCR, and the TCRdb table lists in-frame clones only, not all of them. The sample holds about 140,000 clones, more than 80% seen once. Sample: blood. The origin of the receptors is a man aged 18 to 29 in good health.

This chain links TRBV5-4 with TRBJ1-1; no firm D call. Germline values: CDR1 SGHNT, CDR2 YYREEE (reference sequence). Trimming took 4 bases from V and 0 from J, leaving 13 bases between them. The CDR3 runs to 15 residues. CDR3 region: CASSHAPGMNTEAFF. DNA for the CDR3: TGTGCCAGCAGCCACGCCCCTGGAATGAACACTGAAGCTTTCTTT.

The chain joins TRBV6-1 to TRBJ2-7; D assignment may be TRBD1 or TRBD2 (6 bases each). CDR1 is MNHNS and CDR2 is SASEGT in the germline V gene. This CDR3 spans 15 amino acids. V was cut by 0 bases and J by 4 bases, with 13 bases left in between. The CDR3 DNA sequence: TGTGCCAGCAGTGAAGCATGGAGGGGGTCTTACGAGCAGTACTTC. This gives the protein CASSEAWRGSYEQYF.

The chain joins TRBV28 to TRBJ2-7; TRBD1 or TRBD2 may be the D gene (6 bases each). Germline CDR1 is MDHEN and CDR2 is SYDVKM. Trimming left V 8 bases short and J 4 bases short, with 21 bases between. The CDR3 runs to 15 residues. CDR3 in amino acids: CASCSSGGLGYEQYF. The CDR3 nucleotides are TGTGCCAGCTGTTCATCTGGGGGGCTGGGGTACGAGCAGTACTTC.

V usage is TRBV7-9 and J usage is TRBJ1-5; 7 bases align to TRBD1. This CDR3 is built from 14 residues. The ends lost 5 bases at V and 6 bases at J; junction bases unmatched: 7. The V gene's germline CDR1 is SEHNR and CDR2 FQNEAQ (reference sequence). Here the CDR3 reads CASSTTGLSQPQHF. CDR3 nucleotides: TGTGCCAGCAGCACGACAGGGCTTAGTCAGCCCCAGCATTTT.

For the CDR3, the DNA is TGTGCCAGCAGTCCTGGGACACCGAACTACGAGCAGTACTTC. Protein product: CASSPGTPNYEQYF. This sequence joins TRBV27 and TRBJ2-7; perhaps TRBD1 as D (6 bases). Germline V CDR1 and CDR2: MNHEY, SMNVEV (reference sequence). V was shortened by 5 bases and J by 3 bases, with 14 bases between the two germline ends. The CDR3 length is 14 residues.

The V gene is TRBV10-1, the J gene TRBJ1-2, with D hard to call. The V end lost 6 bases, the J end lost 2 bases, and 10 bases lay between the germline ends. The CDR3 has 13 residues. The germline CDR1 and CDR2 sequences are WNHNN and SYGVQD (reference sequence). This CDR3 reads CASSSTENYGYTF. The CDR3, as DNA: TGCGCCAGCAGCTCGACGGAAAACTATGGCTACACCTTC.

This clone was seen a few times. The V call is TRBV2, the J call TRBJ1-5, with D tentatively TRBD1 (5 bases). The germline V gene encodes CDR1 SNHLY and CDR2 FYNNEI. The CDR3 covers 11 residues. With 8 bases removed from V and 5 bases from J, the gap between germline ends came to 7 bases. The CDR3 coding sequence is TGTGCCAGCGGGGACCATCAGCCCCAGCATTTT. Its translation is CASGDHQPQHF. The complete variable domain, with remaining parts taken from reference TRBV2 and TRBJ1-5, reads EPEVTQTPSHQVTQMGQEVILRCVPISNHLYFYWYRQILGQKVEFLVSFYNNEISEKSEIFDDQFSVERPDGSNFTLKIRSTKLEDSAMYFCASGDHQPQHFGDGTRLSIL.

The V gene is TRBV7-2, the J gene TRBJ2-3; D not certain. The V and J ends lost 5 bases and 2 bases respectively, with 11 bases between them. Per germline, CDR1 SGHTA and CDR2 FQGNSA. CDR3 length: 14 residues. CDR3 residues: CASSPIANTDTQYF. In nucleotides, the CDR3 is TGTGCCAGCAGCCCCATCGCCAACACAGATACGCAGTATTTT.

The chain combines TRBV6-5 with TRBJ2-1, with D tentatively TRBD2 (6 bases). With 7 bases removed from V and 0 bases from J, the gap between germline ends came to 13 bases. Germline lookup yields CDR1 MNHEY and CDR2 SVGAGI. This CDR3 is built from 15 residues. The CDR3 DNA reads TGTGCCAGCAAAAGGGACTGGGGCTCCTACAATGAGCAGTTCTTC. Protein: CASKRDWGSYNEQFF.

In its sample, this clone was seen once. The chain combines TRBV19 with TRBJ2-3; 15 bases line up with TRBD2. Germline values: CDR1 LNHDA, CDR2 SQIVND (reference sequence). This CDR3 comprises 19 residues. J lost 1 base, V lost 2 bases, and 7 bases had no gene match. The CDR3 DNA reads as TGTGCCAGTAGTATATTGCGGACTAGCGGGGGGGCCGGCACAGATACGCAGTATTTT. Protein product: CASSILRTSGGAGTDTQYF.

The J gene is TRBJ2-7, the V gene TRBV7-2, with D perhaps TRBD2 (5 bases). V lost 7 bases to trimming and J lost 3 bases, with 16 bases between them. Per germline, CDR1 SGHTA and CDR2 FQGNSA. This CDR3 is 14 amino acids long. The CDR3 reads CASTHRRGFYEQYF. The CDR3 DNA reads TGTGCCAGCACCCATCGAAGAGGGTTCTACGAGCAGTACTTC.

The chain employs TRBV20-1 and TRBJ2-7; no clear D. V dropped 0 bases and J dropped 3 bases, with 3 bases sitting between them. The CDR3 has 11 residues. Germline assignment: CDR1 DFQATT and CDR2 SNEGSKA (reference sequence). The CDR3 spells CSARDGYEQYF. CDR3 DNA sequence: TGCAGTGCTAGAGATGGCTACGAGCAGTACTTC.

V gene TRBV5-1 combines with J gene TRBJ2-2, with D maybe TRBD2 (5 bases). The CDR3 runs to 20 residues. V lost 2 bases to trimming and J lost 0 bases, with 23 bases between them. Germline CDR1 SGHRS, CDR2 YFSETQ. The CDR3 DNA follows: TGCGCCAGCAGCTTTTGGCCTAGCCAGATACAGTTAGCGAACACCGGGGAGCTGTTTTTT. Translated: CASSFWPSQIQLANTGELFF.

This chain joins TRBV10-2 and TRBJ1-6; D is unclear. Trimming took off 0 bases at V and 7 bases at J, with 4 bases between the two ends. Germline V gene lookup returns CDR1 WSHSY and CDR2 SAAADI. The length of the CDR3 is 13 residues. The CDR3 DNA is TGCGCCAGCAGTGAGTCCCAAAATTCACCCCTCCACTTT. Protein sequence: CASSESQNSPLHF.

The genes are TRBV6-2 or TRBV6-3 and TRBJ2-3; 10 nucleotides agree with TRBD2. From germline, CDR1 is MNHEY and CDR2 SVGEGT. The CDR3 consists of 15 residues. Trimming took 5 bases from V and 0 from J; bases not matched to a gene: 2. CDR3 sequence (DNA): TGTGCCAGCAGTCCGACTAGCGGGAGCACAGATACGCAGTATTTT. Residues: CASSPTSGSTDTQYF.

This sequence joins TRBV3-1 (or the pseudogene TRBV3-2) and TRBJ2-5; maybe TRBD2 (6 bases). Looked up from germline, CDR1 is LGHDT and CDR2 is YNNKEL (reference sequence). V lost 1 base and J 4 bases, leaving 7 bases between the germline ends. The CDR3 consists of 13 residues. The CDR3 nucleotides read TGTGCCAGCAGCCAAGGGGGAGGAGAGACCCAGTACTTC. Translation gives CASSQGGGETQYF.

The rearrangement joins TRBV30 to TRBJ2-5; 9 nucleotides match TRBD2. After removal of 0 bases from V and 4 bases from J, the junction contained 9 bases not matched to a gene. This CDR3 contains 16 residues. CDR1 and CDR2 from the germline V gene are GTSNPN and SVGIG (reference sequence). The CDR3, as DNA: TGTGCCTGGAGTGTACTTGGCGGGGGGGCACGAGAGACCCAGTACTTC. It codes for CAWSVLGGGARETQYF. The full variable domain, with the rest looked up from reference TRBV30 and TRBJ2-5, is SQTIHQWPATLVQPVGSPLSLECTVEGTSNPNLYWYRQAAGRGLQLLFYSVGIGQISSEVPQNLSASRPQDRQFILSSKKLLLSDSGFYLCAWSVLGGGARETQYFGPGTRLLVL.

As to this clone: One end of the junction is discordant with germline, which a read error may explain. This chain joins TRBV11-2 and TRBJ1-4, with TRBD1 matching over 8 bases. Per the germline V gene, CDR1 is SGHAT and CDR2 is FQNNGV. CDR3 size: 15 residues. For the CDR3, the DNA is TGTGCCAGCAGCCTAGACAGGGGAGAGAATGAAAAACTGTTTTTT. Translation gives CASSLDRGENEKLFF.

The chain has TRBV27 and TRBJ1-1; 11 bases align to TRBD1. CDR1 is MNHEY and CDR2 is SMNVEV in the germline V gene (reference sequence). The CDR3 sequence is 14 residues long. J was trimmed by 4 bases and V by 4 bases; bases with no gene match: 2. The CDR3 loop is CASSSGTGGTEAFF. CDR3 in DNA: TGTGCCAGCAGTTCAGGGACAGGGGGCACTGAAGCTTTCTTT.

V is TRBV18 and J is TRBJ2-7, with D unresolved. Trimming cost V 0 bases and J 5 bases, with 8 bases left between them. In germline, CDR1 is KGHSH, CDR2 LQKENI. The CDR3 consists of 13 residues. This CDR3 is CASSPPELNEQYF. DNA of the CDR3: TGTGCCAGCTCACCACCTGAGTTAAACGAGCAGTACTTC.

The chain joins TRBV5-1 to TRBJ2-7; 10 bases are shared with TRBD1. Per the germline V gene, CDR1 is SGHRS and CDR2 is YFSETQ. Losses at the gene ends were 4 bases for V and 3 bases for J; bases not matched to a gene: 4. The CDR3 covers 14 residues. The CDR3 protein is CASSPGTGVYEQYF. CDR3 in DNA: TGCGCCAGCAGCCCGGGGACAGGGGTCTACGAGCAGTACTTC.

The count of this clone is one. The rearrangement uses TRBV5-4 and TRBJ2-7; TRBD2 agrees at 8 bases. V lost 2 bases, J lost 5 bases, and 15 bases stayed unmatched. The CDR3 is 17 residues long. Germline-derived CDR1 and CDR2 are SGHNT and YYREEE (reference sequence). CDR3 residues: CASSFGGSGGLLNEQYF. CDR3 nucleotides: TGTGCCAGCAGCTTCGGTGGGAGCGGGGGCTTGTTAAACGAGCAGTACTTC.

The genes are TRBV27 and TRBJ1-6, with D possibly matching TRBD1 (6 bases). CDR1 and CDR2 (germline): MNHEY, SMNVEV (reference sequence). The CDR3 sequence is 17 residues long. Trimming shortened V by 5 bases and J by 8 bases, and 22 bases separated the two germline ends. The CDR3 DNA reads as TGTGCCAGCAGTAGCCCATCCCGGGACATTAGCCATTCACCCCTCCACTTT. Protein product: CASSSPSRDISHSPLHF.

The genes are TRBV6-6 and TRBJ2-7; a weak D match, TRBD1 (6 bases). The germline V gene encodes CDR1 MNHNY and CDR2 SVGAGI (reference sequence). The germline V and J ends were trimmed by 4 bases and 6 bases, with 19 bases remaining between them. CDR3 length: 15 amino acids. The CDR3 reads CASSSDSPGTSEQYF. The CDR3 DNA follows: TGTGCCAGCAGTTCGGACAGCCCCGGGACCAGCGAGCAGTACTTC.

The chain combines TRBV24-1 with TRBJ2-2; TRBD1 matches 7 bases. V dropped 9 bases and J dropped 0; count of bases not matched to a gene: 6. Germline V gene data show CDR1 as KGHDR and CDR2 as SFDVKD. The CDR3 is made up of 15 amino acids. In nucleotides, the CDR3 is TGTGCCACCGGACGACAGGGCACGAACACCGGGGAGCTGTTTTTT. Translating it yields CATGRQGTNTGELFF.

CDR3 sequence reads: CASSPSAGGPAPGYTF. The CDR3 DNA follows: TGTGCCAGCAGTCCTAGTGCAGGGGGCCCGGCCCCTGGCTACACCTTC. This chain uses TRBV28 with TRBJ1-2, with 8 bases fitting TRBD1. CDR1 and CDR2 (germline): MDHEN, SYDVKM. The V gene end was trimmed by 5 bases and the J gene end by 7 bases; junction bases not matched to a gene: 15. The CDR3 is 16 amino acids.

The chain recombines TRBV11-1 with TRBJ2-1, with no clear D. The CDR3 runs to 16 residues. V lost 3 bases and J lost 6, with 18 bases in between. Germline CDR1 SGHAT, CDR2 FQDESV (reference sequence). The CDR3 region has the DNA TGTGCCAGCAGCTTGACCCTGACTTCCTTAGGCAATGAGCAGTTCTTC. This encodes CASSLTLTSLGNEQFF. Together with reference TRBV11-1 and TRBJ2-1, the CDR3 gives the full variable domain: EAEVAQSPRYKITEKSQAVAFWCDPISGHATLYWYRQILGQGPELLVQFQDESVVDDSQLPKDRFSAERLKGVDSTLKIQPAELGDSAMYLCASSLTLTSLGNEQFFGPGTRLTVL.

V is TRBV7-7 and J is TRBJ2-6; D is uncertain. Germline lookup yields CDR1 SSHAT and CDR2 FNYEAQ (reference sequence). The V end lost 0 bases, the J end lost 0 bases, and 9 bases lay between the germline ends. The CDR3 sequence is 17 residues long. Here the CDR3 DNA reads TGTGCCAGCAGCTTAGCGCCCAAAAGCTCTGGGGCCAACGTCCTGACTTTC. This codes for CASSLAPKSSGANVLTF.

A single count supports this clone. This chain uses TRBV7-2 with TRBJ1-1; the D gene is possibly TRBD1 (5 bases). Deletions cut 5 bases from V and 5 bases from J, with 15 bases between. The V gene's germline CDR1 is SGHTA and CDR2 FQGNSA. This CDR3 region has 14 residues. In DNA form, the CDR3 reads TGTGCCAGCAGCCCTCATGGAGAGGGGACTGAAGCTTTCTTT. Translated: CASSPHGEGTEAFF.

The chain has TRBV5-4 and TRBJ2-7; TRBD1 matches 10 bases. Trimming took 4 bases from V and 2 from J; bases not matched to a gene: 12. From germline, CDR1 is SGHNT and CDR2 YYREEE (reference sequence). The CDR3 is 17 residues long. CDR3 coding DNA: TGTGCCAGCAGCAAAGCTACCGGGACAGGGGAGACCTACGAGCAGTACTTC. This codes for CASSKATGTGETYEQYF.

CDR3 in amino acids: CASSLGLPKETQYF. Here the CDR3 DNA reads TGTGCCAGCAGCTTGGGACTACCGAAAGAGACCCAGTACTTC. This sequence joins TRBV11-2 and TRBJ2-5, with TRBD2 matching 7 bases. CDR3 length: 14 amino acids. V trimming: 3 bases; J trimming: 3 bases; junction bases outside the gene matches: 4. The germline gives CDR1 SGHAT, CDR2 FQNNGV.

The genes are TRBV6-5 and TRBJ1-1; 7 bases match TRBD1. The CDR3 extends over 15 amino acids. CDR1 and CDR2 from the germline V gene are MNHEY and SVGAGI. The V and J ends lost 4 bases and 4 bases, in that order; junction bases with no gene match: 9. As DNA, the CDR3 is TGTGCCAGCAGTTGGGGTTTCGGGACAGTCACTGAAGCTTTCTTT. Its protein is CASSWGFGTVTEAFF.